The entry below describes one T cell receptor beta chain. Germline trimming cut 2 bases from V and 0 bases from J; bases unmatched to any gene: 8. Germline V gives CDR1 SGHTA, CDR2 FQGNSA. The CDR3 extends over 18 amino acids. The data derive from a study of shared clonotypes between healthy human individuals. Repertoires were generated with immunoSEQ multiplex PCR, while TCRdb's copy carries only in-frame clones and drops some. The table records over 2 million clones, roughly 92% of them present only once. The sample was naive CD4+ T cells from PBMCs. Subset reported: CD45RA+ positively selected. This receptor was identified in a man in his late teens or twenties in good health. Some clones in this sample may be carry-over from other donors' samples. The genes are TRBV7-2 and TRBJ2-1; 9 nucleotides line up with TRBD2. The CDR3 spells CASSLTAGGPSSYNEQFF. The CDR3 DNA reads as TGTGCCAGCAGCTTAACAGCGGGAGGTCCAAGCTCCTACAATGAGCAGTTCTTC.